This TCR beta chain was sequenced for a study of cytomegalovirus exposure and HLA in healthy donors. With regard to this clone: Its antigen is unknown.

General study points: In a later analysis, V- and J-gene trimming of beta chains associated with a DCLRE1C missense variant, replicated independently. A list of about 180 TCR beta chains associated with cytomegalovirus was given. Reports state that TCR beta sequences accurately predicted most subjects' HLA-A and HLA-B alleles. Later findings reportedly placed an Asian-associated ancestry cluster below the roughly 690-donor mean for N-insertions.

Losses at the gene ends were 0 bases for V and 1 base for J; bases not matched to a gene: 4. There are 16 residues in the CDR3. In germline, CDR1 is MNHEY, CDR2 SVGAGI. PCR used 60 Vbeta primers and 13 Jbeta primers. Libraries were prepared by immunoSEQ multiplex PCR; TCRdb keeps only in-frame clonotypes and omits some of them. The data show approximately 160,000 clones, roughly 80% seen once. Sequenced material: PBMCs. The TCR was taken from a man younger than 30 in good health and CMV-seronegative. The chain combines TRBV6-5 with TRBJ1-2, with 8 positions matching TRBD1. CDR3 nucleotide sequence: TGTGCCAGCAGTTACTCGCGGACAGGGAGTAACTATGGCTACACCTTC. It is translated as CASSYSRTGSNYGYTF.